This is a list of T cell receptor beta chains from one sample in a study of chemoradiotherapy in HPV16-positive cancers. This table comes from immunoSEQ multiplex PCR, and its TCRdb copy is limited to in-frame clones, with some not included. The sample contains 30,000 to 35,000 clones, about 82% of which appear only once. This sample comprised blood, obtained from a patient who underwent chemoradiotherapy. The source of these receptors is a human donor with HPV-associated anogenital cancer. The CDR3 runs from the conserved cysteine through the conserved F or W. A D gene is named only where the DNA matches it firmly. Clone size is given for some rows only: seen once, a few or many times, or a class if the clone is expanded.

>TRBV4-1|TRBJ1-4|TRBD1|few
TGCGCCAGCAAAAAACAGGGGCCGGCTGGAGATAAACTGTTTTTT
CASKKQGPAGDKLFF
>TRBV10-3|TRBJ1-4|-|-
TGTGCCATCAGTCAAAATCCAGCGGGTGGTGAAAAACTGTTTTTT
CAISQNPAGGEKLFF
>TRBV5-4|TRBJ2-2|TRBD1|-
TGTGCCAGCAGCACCCGACAGGGGGCGAACACCGGGGAGCTGTTTTTT
CASSTRQGANTGELFF
>TRBV7-2|TRBJ1-2|-|few
TGTGCCAGCAGCCAAGATATACAGGGAGCCGGCTATGGCTACACCTTC
CASSQDIQGAGYGYTF
>TRBV5-4|TRBJ2-5|-|-
TGTGCCAGCAGCTTGGTCACAGCCCAAGAGACCCAGTACTTC
CASSLVTAQETQYF
>TRBV28|TRBJ1-5|-|-
TGTGCCAGCAGTCCCGGAGGTACAAGCAATCAGCCCCAGCATTTT
CASSPGGTSNQPQHF
>TRBV19|TRBJ1-2|-|few
TGTGCCAGTAGGGATGTCGACAGGAGCTATGGCTACACCTTC
CASRDVDRSYGYTF
>TRBV15|TRBJ1-2|-|-
TGTGCCACCAGCCAAGACCGCTGGAACTATGGCTACACCTTC
CATSQDRWNYGYTF
>TRBV5-6|TRBJ2-5|-|-
TGTGCCAGCAGCTTAGGGCGCCCTGGGACCCAGTACTTC
CASSLGRPGTQYF
>TRBV5-1|TRBJ1-2|-|-
TGCGCCAGCAGCTCAACAGGGCTAGAAACCACCTTC
CASSSTGLETTF
>TRBV5-8|TRBJ2-2|-|-
TGTGCCAGCAGCCCTTCTTTAGGGTTGAAGGCCACCGGGGAGCTGTTTTTT
CASSPSLGLKATGELFF
>TRBV19|TRBJ1-5|TRBD1|-
TGTGCCAGTAGTAGCACAGGGGATCAGCCCCAGCATTTT
CASSSTGDQPQHF
>TRBV4-2|TRBJ2-2|TRBD2|-
TGTGCCAGCAGCCAGGGTAGGACTAGAGGTACCGGGGAGCTGTTTTTT
CASSQGRTRGTGELFF
>TRBV5-1|TRBJ2-3|-|-
TGCGCCAGCAGCTTGGGGGGAATGAGCACAGATACGCAGTATTTT
CASSLGGMSTDTQYF
>TRBV30|TRBJ1-5|-|-
TGTGCCTGGAGTCCGCAGGGATATGAGCCCCAGCATTTT
CAWSPQGYEPQHF
>TRBV4-1|TRBJ2-2|-|-
TGCGCCAGCAGCCAACCGACCCTACAGCTCTCGGGCACCGGGGAGCTGTTTTTT
CASSQPTLQLSGTGELFF
>TRBV7-8|TRBJ1-2|-|-
TGTGCCAGCAGCTTATTAGGGTTTAACTATGGCTACACCTTC
CASSLLGFNYGYTF
>TRBV5-6|TRBJ2-7|-|few
TGTGCCAGCAGCTTGGGGGGCTCCCTATCCTACGAGCAGTACTTC
CASSLGGSLSYEQYF
>TRBV2|TRBJ1-3|-|-
TGTGCCAGCAGTGTAGCCGCTGGAAACACCATATATTTT
CASSVAAGNTIYF
>TRBV10-3|TRBJ1-2|-|few
TGTGCCATCAGTGAGTCGAGGTCAGGGGCTGGCTACACCTTC
CAISESRSGAGYTF
>TRBV21-1|TRBJ1-2|-|-
TGTGCCAGCAGCAAGAAAGTATCGGACAGGGTTTATGGCTACACCTTC
CASSKKVSDRVYGYTF
>TRBV5-4|TRBJ1-4|-|few
TGTGCCAGCTCCGCGGGGGCGGGGGAAAAACTGTTTTTT
CASSAGAGEKLFF
>TRBV10-3|TRBJ1-6|TRBD1|once
TGTGCCGCGGGACAGGGGGCTTCACCCCTCCACTTT
CAAGQGASPLHF
>TRBV7-2|TRBJ1-2|-|few
TGTGCCAGCAGCTTAGATCCAGACTATGGCTACACCTTC
CASSLDPDYGYTF
>TRBV5-4|TRBJ1-3|-|-
TGTGCCAGCAGCTTGACCCAGGGTGGTGGAAACACCATATATTTT
CASSLTQGGGNTIYF
>TRBV5-6|TRBJ2-2|TRBD1|-
TGTGCCAGCAGCGAGGAGCGGGCAGGGGGCTGGAACGGGGAGCTGTTTTTT
CASSEERAGGWNGELFF
>TRBV2|TRBJ1-1|-|few
TGTGCCAGCAGTGATGGGCAGGGGAACACTGAAGCTTTCTTT
CASSDGQGNTEAFF